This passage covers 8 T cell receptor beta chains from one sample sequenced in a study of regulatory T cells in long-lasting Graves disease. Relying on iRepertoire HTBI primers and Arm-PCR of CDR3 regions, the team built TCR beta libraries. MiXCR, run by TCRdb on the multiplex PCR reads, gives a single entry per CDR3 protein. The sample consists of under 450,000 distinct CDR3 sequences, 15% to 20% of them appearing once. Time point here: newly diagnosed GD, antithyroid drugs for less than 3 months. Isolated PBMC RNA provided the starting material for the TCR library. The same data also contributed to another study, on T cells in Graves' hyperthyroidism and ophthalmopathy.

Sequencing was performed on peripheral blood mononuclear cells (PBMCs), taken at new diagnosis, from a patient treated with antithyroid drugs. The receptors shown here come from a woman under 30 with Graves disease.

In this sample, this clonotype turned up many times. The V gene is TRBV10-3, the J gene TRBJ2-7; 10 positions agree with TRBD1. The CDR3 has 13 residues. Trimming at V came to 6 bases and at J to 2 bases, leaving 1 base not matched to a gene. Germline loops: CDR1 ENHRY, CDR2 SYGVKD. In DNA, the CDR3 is TGTGCCATCAGAGGGACAGGGGCCTACGAGCAGTACTTC. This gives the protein CAIRGTGAYEQYF.

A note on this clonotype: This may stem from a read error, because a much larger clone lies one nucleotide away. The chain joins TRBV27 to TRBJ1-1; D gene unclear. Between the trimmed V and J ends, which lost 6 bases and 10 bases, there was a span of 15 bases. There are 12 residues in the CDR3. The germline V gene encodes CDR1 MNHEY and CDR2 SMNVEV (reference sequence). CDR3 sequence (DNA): TGTGCCAGCAGCGCCGGTGGGCCTGGAGCTTTCTTT. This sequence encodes CASSAGGPGAFF.

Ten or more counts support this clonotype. Here the CDR3 reads CAWSVGTGRGYGYTF. In DNA, the CDR3 is TGTGCCTGGAGTGTGGGGACAGGCAGGGGCTATGGCTACACCTTC. V is TRBV30 and J is TRBJ1-2; TRBD1 matches at 8 bases. Germline V CDR1 and CDR2: GTSNPN, SVGIG (reference sequence). The CDR3 is 15 residues long. V shed 0 bases, J shed 4 bases, and the junction held 7 bases outside the gene matches.

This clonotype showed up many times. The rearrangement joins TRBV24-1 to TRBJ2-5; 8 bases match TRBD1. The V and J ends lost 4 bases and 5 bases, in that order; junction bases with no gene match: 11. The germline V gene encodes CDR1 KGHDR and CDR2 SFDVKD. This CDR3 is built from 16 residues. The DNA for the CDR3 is TGTGCCACCAGTGAACCGGCAGGGGGCTCGTTGGAGACCCAGTACTTC. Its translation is CATSEPAGGSLETQYF.

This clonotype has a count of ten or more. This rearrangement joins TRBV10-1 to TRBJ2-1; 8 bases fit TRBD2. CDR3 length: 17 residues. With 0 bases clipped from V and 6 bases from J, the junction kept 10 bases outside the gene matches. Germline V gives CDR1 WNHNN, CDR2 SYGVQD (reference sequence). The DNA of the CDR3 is TGCGCCAGCAGTGAGTCGAGATCAGCGGGAGCGCCCAATGAGCAGTTCTTC. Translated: CASSESRSAGAPNEQFF.

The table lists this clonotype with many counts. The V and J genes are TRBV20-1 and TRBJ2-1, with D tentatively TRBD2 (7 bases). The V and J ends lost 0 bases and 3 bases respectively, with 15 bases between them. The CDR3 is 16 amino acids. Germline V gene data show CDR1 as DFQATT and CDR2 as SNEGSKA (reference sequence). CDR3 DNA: TGCAGTGCTAGAGATGAGCGGGACACCCGCTACAATGAGCAGTTCTTC. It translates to CSARDERDTRYNEQFF.

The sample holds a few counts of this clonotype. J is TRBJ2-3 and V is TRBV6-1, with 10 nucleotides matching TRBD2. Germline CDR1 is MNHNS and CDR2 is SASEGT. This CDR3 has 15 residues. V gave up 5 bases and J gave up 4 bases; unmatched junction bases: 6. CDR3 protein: CASSIAGGRADTQYF. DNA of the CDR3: TGTGCCAGCAGTATAGCGGGGGGACGGGCAGATACGCAGTATTTT.

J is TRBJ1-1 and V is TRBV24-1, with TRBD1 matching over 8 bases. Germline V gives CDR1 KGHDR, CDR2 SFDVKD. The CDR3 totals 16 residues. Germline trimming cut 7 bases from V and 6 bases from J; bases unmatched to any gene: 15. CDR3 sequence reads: CATRKTVSGGGSEAFF. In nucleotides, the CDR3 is TGTGCCACCAGGAAGACAGTTTCAGGGGGCGGCTCTGAAGCTTTCTTT.